This is a list of T cell receptor beta chains from one sample in a study of human T cells and chemical hapten exposure. TCRdb fed the RACE reads into MiXCR, producing one record per CDR3 protein. The sample contains 250,000 or so distinct CDR3 sequences, around 7.3% of which appear only once. The source material was whole blood, sampled in connection with sensitization to the hapten diphenylcyclopropenone (DPC). These receptors were collected from a man aged 18 to 30 with alopecia areata. Some clones in this sample may be carry-over from other donors' samples. The CDR3 runs from the conserved cysteine through the conserved F or W. The D gene is left open where the match is weak. Size values are once, few and many counts, or a class for expanded clones, and some rows have none.

J	V	D	size	CDR3	DNA
TRBJ2-6	TRBV28	NA	many	CASSLMFPASGANVLTF	TGTGCCAGCAGTTTAATGTTTCCAGCCTCTGGGGCCAACGTCCTGACTTTC
TRBJ2-5	TRBV12-3/TRBV12-4	NA	few	CASSFQLALGETQYF	TGTGCCAGCAGTTTTCAGCTAGCTTTAGGAGAGACCCAGTACTTC
TRBJ1-2	TRBV5-5	NA	many	CASSQEGGGLRYGYTF	TGTGCCAGCAGCCAGGAGGGAGGCGGGCTTAGGTATGGCTACACCTTC
TRBJ1-2	TRBV7-2	TRBD1	few	CASSLGTGGMYGYTF	TGTGCCAGCAGCTTAGGGACAGGGGGCATGTATGGCTACACCTTC
TRBJ1-1	TRBV5-1	NA	many	CASSPLGAGPMGSFF	TGCGCCAGCAGCCCACTAGGGGCAGGACCCATGGGTTCGTTCTTT
TRBJ1-5	TRBV7-2	NA	NA	CASSLVVGDQPQHF	TGTGCCAGCAGCTTAGTGGTCGGGGATCAGCCCCAGCATTTT
TRBJ2-2	TRBV12-3/TRBV12-4	NA	NA	CASSLGQGPDTGELFF	TGTGCCAGCAGTTTAGGGCAGGGGCCGGACACCGGGGAGCTGTTTTTT
TRBJ1-5	TRBV6-2/TRBV6-3	NA	NA	CASSFGGWGNQPQHF	TGTGCCAGCAGTTTTGGGGGCTGGGGCAATCAGCCCCAGCATTTT
TRBJ1-1	TRBV2	TRBD1	NA	CASRDREKTEAFF	TGTGCCAGCAGGGACAGGGAGAAAACTGAAGCTTTCTTT
TRBJ2-3	TRBV6-6	NA	many	CASSSPARGFDTQYF	TGTGCCAGCAGTTCTCCGGCGCGCGGCTTCGATACGCAGTATTTT
TRBJ1-5	TRBV20-1	NA	NA	CSVSGRSGSNQPQHF	TGCAGTGTAAGCGGGCGATCCGGTAGCAATCAGCCCCAGCATTTT
TRBJ1-2	TRBV15	NA	NA	CATSRVHLNYGYTF	TGTGCCACCAGCAGAGTACACCTCAACTATGGCTACACCTTC
TRBJ1-6	TRBV7-9	TRBD1	few	CASQGTGGLPLHF	TGTGCCAGTCAGGGGACAGGGGGCTTACCCCTCCACTTT
TRBJ2-5	TRBV7-9	NA	NA	CASSPLGDQETQYF	TGTGCCAGCAGCCCCTTGGGGGACCAAGAGACCCAGTACTTC
TRBJ1-1	TRBV29-1	NA	few	CSVELYRVGVAFF	TGCAGCGTTGAATTATACAGGGTTGGTGTAGCTTTCTTT
TRBJ2-7	TRBV6-2/TRBV6-3	TRBD1	NA	CASSRFWGQRSYEQYF	TGTGCCAGCAGTAGATTCTGGGGACAGCGGTCCTACGAGCAGTACTTC
TRBJ2-1	TRBV7-8	NA	few	CASSLLANNEQFF	TGTGCCAGCAGCTTACTAGCGAACAATGAGCAGTTCTTC
TRBJ2-7	TRBV5-1	NA	few	CASSSTSGDDEQYF	TGCGCCAGCAGCTCGACCTCAGGGGATGACGAGCAGTACTTC
TRBJ2-3	TRBV11-2	NA	NA	CASSLGQLTDTQYF	TGTGCCAGCAGCTTAGGACAGCTGACAGATACGCAGTATTTT